Included here is one T cell receptor (beta chain) sequence, with context. Its matching antigen is unknown. This record comes from a study of post-analysis software for immune sequencing data. As for the study in general: Multiple sclerosis in the patients followed relapsing-remitting, secondary progressive and progressive-relapsing courses. Regarding the study as a whole: When patients were compared with controls, 5 or 6 TRBV segments were more frequent, TRBV5-6, TRBV5-1 and TRBV20-1 among them.

J was trimmed by 9 bases and V by 1 base; bases with no gene match: 2. The CDR3 contains 12 residues. Per germline, CDR1 SGHRS and CDR2 YFSETQ. Libraries were made from TCR beta cDNA, and they carried unique molecular identifiers. TCRdb reprocessed the PCR reads with MiXCR, giving one entry per CDR3 protein. The sample lists some 890,000 distinct CDR3 sequences, about 53% occurring once. Sequencing input: blood. This chain connects TRBV5-1 to TRBJ2-3, with 7 positions matching TRBD2. The sequence was collected from a girl under 18 with multiple sclerosis. The CDR3 loop is CASSLTSETQYF. The CDR3 DNA reads TGCGCCAGCAGCTTGACTAGCGAGACGCAGTATTTT.